The 23 T cell receptor beta chains presented below share a single source sample, sequenced in a study of beta chain features in type 1 diabetes. All of the isolated RNA was reverse transcribed, so expressed TCRB transcripts were sequenced. Sequencing was performed with immunoSEQ multiplex PCR; in TCRdb, only in-frame clones are kept and a portion is missing. The sample includes fewer than 650,000 clones, about a sixth of them seen just once. The sample comprised naive CD4+ T cells from blood. These receptors originate from a man younger than 35 in good health.

The J gene is TRBJ2-2, the V gene TRBV28; TRBD1 matches at 10 bases. V trimming: 6 bases; J trimming: 1 base; junction bases outside the gene matches: 11. Germline lookup yields CDR1 MDHEN and CDR2 SYDVKM. The CDR3 spans 18 residues. The CDR3 nucleotides are TGTGCCAGCAGCCTCCCGGGACAGGGGACCAGGAACACCGGGGAGCTGTTTTTT. Translated: CASSLPGQGTRNTGELFF.

The chain joins TRBV19 to TRBJ2-2; D perhaps matches TRBD1 (6 bases). Between the trimmed V and J ends, which lost 10 bases and 6 bases, there was a span of 21 bases. This CDR3 comprises 15 residues. The germline CDR1 and CDR2 sequences are LNHDA and SQIVND (reference sequence). The CDR3 sequence is CATAITGPRAGELFF. The CDR3 DNA sequence: TGTGCCACCGCCATTACAGGGCCGAGGGCCGGGGAGCTGTTTTTT.

The chain uses TRBV6-5 and TRBJ1-1; D remains unclear. The length of the CDR3 is 11 residues. The germline gives CDR1 MNHEY, CDR2 SVGAGI. The germline V and J ends were trimmed by 3 bases and 8 bases, with 7 bases remaining between them. The CDR3 DNA is TGTGCCAGCAGTTATAATAGAGAAGCTTTCTTT. It translates to CASSYNREAFF.

The V and J genes are TRBV9 and TRBJ1-2; TRBD1 aligns across 9 bases. The CDR3 covers 14 residues. V lost 0 bases and J lost 5; bases outside the gene matches: 2. In germline, CDR1 is SGDLS, CDR2 YYNGEE. The CDR3 DNA is TGTGCCAGCAGCGTAGACGACAGGGGGTATGGCTACACCTTC. Translation: CASSVDDRGYGYTF.

For this clone: One end of the junction does not line up with germline, which may come from a read error. The chain couples TRBV7-7 to TRBJ2-5; 9 bases are a match to TRBD2. Germline CDR1 and CDR2: SSHAT and FNYEAQ (reference sequence). This CDR3 has 18 residues. The CDR3 sequence is CASSLRMRASGVEETQYF. The CDR3, as DNA: TGTGCTAGCAGCTTACGAATGAGGGCTAGCGGGGTCGAAGAGACCCAGTACTTC.

The J gene is TRBJ2-7, the V gene TRBV7-3; D call uncertain. Germline V gene lookup returns CDR1 SGHTA and CDR2 FQGTGA. This CDR3 has 13 amino acids. Trimming stripped 1 base from V and 2 bases from J, with 6 bases between. The CDR3 protein is CASSLKAPYEQYF. The CDR3 DNA is TGTGCCAGCAGCTTAAAGGCGCCCTACGAGCAGTACTTC. Together with reference TRBV7-3 and TRBJ2-7, the CDR3 gives the full variable domain: GAGVSQTPSNKVTEKGKYVELRCDPISGHTALYWYRQSLGQGPEFLIYFQGTGAADDSGLPNDRFFAVRPEGSVSTLKIQRTERGDSAVYLCASSLKAPYEQYFGPGTRLTVT.

The chain employs TRBV28 and TRBJ2-7; TRBD2 matches at 7 bases. The J segment lost 5 bases and the V segment lost 8 bases, leaving 15 bases of the junction unmatched. This CDR3 spans 15 amino acids. Germline CDR1 is MDHEN and CDR2 is SYDVKM. CDR3 in amino acids: CASGLAGAFRDEQYF. CDR3 DNA sequence: TGTGCCAGCGGATTAGCGGGCGCCTTTAGGGACGAGCAGTACTTC.

This clone appeared a few times. Other DNA sequences in this specimen translate into the identical CDR3. The rearrangement joins TRBV5-1 to TRBJ2-1, with D tentatively TRBD1 (5 bases). V gave up 2 bases and J gave up 4 bases, with 7 bases separating them. From germline, CDR1 is SGHRS and CDR2 YFSETQ. This CDR3 spans 13 amino acids. The CDR3, as DNA: TGCGCCAGCAGCTTAGGGGTTTACAATGAGCAGTTCTTC. Translating gives CASSLGVYNEQFF.

This chain joins TRBV6-1 and TRBJ2-7; D is perhaps TRBD2 (6 bases). The CDR3 is made up of 15 amino acids. V lost 2 bases to trimming and J lost 4 bases, with 15 bases between them. Looked up from germline, CDR1 is MNHNS and CDR2 is SASEGT. The chain's CDR3 is CASSEQGAGGYEQYF. CDR3 DNA sequence: TGTGCCAGCAGTGAACAGGGTGCCGGAGGGTACGAGCAGTACTTC.

The chain links TRBV7-3 to TRBJ2-3; no reliable D call. Trimming removed 1 base at V and 0 bases at J, with 11 bases between. Germline loops: CDR1 SGHTA, CDR2 FQGTGA. There are 16 residues in the CDR3. The CDR3 region has the DNA TGTGCCAGCAGCTTAATGTGGAGCGACAGCACAGATACGCAGTATTTT. Amino acid sequence: CASSLMWSDSTDTQYF. Looking up the rest from reference TRBV7-3 and TRBJ2-3 gives the full variable domain: GAGVSQTPSNKVTEKGKYVELRCDPISGHTALYWYRQSLGQGPEFLIYFQGTGAADDSGLPNDRFFAVRPEGSVSTLKIQRTERGDSAVYLCASSLMWSDSTDTQYFGPGTRLTVL.

J is TRBJ1-1 and V is TRBV10-3; D is possibly TRBD1 (5 bases). The CDR3 runs to 15 residues. Germline CDR1 and CDR2: ENHRY and SYGVKD. The germline V and J ends were trimmed by 7 bases and 4 bases, with 19 bases remaining between them. The CDR3 loop reads CAITPSRGMGTEAFF. Written as DNA, the CDR3 is TGTGCCATCACCCCGAGTCGGGGGATGGGCACTGAAGCTTTCTTT.

This chain links TRBV4-1 with TRBJ1-2; 10 nucleotides align to TRBD1. Germline V gives CDR1 MGHRA, CDR2 YSYEKL. Unmatched junction bases numbered 6, after V lost 5 bases and J lost 3 bases. The CDR3 length is 15 residues. The CDR3 nucleotides read TGCGCCAGCAGCAAGCCCGGGACAGGGGACTATGGCTACACCTTC. Translation: CASSKPGTGDYGYTF.

The J gene is TRBJ1-1, the V gene TRBV30; D unresolved. This CDR3 has 15 residues. Trimming shortened V by 3 bases and J by 0 bases, and 14 bases separated the two germline ends. Germline values: CDR1 GTSNPN, CDR2 SVGIG (reference sequence). CDR3 loop: CAWRVRATMNTEAFF. The CDR3 DNA is TGTGCCTGGAGAGTCCGGGCCACAATGAACACTGAAGCTTTCTTT.

This clone was seen more than once but under ten times. The chain is built from TRBV7-2 and TRBJ2-7; D unclear. CDR1 and CDR2 from the germline V gene are SGHTA and FQGNSA. This CDR3 contains 15 residues. The V end lost 1 base, the J end lost 6 bases, and 16 bases lay between the germline ends. The CDR3 sequence is CASSLEPPYLGEQYF. The CDR3, as DNA: TGTGCCAGCAGCTTAGAGCCTCCTTACCTTGGCGAGCAGTACTTC.

The chain recombines TRBV2 with TRBJ1-5; D is perhaps TRBD1 (5 bases). V was cut by 4 bases and J by 7 bases, with 11 bases left in between. The CDR3 covers 13 residues. The germline gives CDR1 SNHLY, CDR2 FYNNEI. CDR3 loop: CASSAGGWQPQHF. The CDR3 DNA follows: TGTGCCAGCAGTGCTGGGGGTTGGCAGCCCCAGCATTTT.

The genes are TRBV29-1 and TRBJ1-1; D is undetermined. Germline-derived CDR1 and CDR2 are SQVTM and ANQGSEA. CDR3 length: 12 residues. The V gene lost 7 bases and the J gene lost 5 bases, with 14 bases spanning the gap. The CDR3 DNA reads as TGCAGCGGTGGACGTCATCAAACTGAAGCTTTCTTT. It is translated as CSGGRHQTEAFF. The whole variable domain, remainder taken from reference TRBV29-1 and TRBJ1-1, is SAVISQKPSRDICQRGTSLTIQCQVDSQVTMMFWYRQQPGQSLTLIATANQGSEATYESGFVIDKFPISRPNLTFSTLTVSNMSPEDSSIYLCSGGRHQTEAFFGQGTRLTVV.

The chain is built from TRBV7-6 and TRBJ2-2; 8 bases map to TRBD2. The CDR3 runs to 16 residues. Germline CDR1 reads SGHVS; CDR2 reads FNYEAQ. V dropped 3 bases and J dropped 0; count of bases not matched to a gene: 3. The CDR3 bases are TGTGCCAGCAGCTTTAGCGGGACGTCGAACACCGGGGAGCTGTTTTTT. It yields the protein CASSFSGTSNTGELFF.

A few counts support this clone. The J gene is TRBJ2-7, the V gene TRBV6-1; D perhaps matches TRBD2 (6 bases). Germline V gene data show CDR1 as MNHNS and CDR2 as SASEGT. Between the trimmed V and J ends, which lost 11 bases and 3 bases, there was a span of 14 bases. This CDR3 region has 12 residues. For the CDR3, the DNA is TGTGCCGATGGGGGGATTCTCTACGAGCAGTACTTC. This translates into CADGGILYEQYF.

This clone was seen more than once but under ten times. Other nucleotide sequences in the sample specify the same CDR3. The chain joins TRBV27 to TRBJ1-2; D perhaps matches TRBD1 (5 bases). Trimming removed 2 bases from V and 4 bases from J, with 8 bases in between. Germline V gene sequence: CDR1 MNHEY, CDR2 SMNVEV (reference sequence). The length of the CDR3 is 13 residues. CDR3 region: CASSLRGGYGYTF. Here the CDR3 DNA reads TGTGCCAGCAGTTTAAGGGGCGGCTATGGCTACACCTTC.

This clone turned up a few times. The chain carries TRBV20-1 and TRBJ1-3; unclear D gene. The germline CDR1 and CDR2 sequences are DFQATT and SNEGSKA (reference sequence). This CDR3 is built from 11 residues. V dropped 5 bases and J dropped 4 bases, with 6 bases sitting between them. This chain's CDR3 is CSAPIGNTIYF. The CDR3 nucleotides read TGCAGTGCTCCTATAGGAAACACCATATATTTT.

This clone was seen a few times. V and J are TRBV5-6 and TRBJ2-7; perhaps D is TRBD1 or TRBD2 (5 bases each). V lost 4 bases, J lost 4 bases, and 12 bases lay in between. Germline lookup yields CDR1 SGHDT and CDR2 YYEEEE. The CDR3 is 13 residues long. CDR3 sequence reads: CASSPWDVYEQYF. CDR3 bases: TGTGCCAGCAGCCCGTGGGACGTTTACGAGCAGTACTTC.

This clone was seen more than once but under ten times. The V call is TRBV7-8, the J call TRBJ2-1; D might be TRBD2 (5 bases). CDR1 is SGHVS and CDR2 is FQNEAQ in the germline V gene. Trimming cost V 6 bases and J 8 bases, with 14 bases left between them. There are 13 residues in the CDR3. CDR3 protein: CASRELETHEQFF. The CDR3 DNA sequence: TGTGCCAGCAGGGAACTAGAGACACATGAGCAGTTCTTC.

The chain uses TRBV7-2 and TRBJ2-3, with TRBD1 identical over 8 bases. V lost 3 bases, J lost 2 bases, and 4 bases stayed unmatched. The CDR3 covers 15 residues. Germline V gene lookup returns CDR1 SGHTA and CDR2 FQGNSA. The CDR3 nucleotides read TGTGCCAGCAGCTTGGGGACAGGATACACAGATACGCAGTATTTT. Translated, it gives CASSLGTGYTDTQYF.